Sequencing of this T cell receptor (beta chain) was carried out in a study of blood T cell repertoires in COVID-19. Turning to the study itself: Samples came from the United States, Italy and Spain, spanning acute and convalescent COVID-19.

Authors' processing steps: Amplifying reference gene primers gave estimates of nucleated cell counts. Sequenced by immunoSEQ multiplex PCR; TCRdb stores in-frame clones only, minus some. V and J calls plus clone size are reproduced from that table; the DNA served to infer D and trimming. The sample lists about 220,000 clones, about 86% occurring once. Enrollees, about 18 to 90 years old, lived in 24 US areas. With 6 bases clipped from V and 4 bases from J, the junction kept 8 bases outside the gene matches. CDR3 length: 15 residues. Germline V CDR1 and CDR2: MDHEN, SYDVKM. This clonotype was obtained from a woman aged 40 to 50 with acute COVID-19. The sequenced sample consisted of PBMCs or T cells enriched from blood (not recorded which). V usage is TRBV28 and J usage is TRBJ1-4; 7 bases are a match to TRBD1. CDR3 residues: CASSGPGQSNEKLFF. In DNA, the CDR3 is TGTGCCAGCAGCGGACCGGGACAGAGTAATGAAAAACTGTTTTTT.